This TCR beta chain stems from a study of T cells after yellow fever vaccination (dated by TCRdb to about 2019). Notes on the research overall: The SMART-Seq v4 Ultra Low Input RNA kit was used to prepare libraries from fractions with low cell numbers. Bulk TCR alpha and beta repertoires were sequenced longitudinally to track T-cell clones before and after primary and booster YFV17D yellow fever vaccination. Two healthy male donors, one aged 18 to 30 and one aged 30 to 40 years, made up the cohort. Blood was collected at multiple timepoints before and after primary and secondary immunization, and bulk PBMC replicates and cell subsets were isolated.

The sample's treatment or condition label, in plain terms: live attenuated yellow fever vaccine strain. Two biological replicates of bulk PBMCs were collected at each blood-draw timepoint. PBMCs were isolated from peripheral blood using a standard Ficoll-Paque protocol. TriZol was used to extract RNA from bulk PBMCs, from CD4 and CD8 fractions, and from dextramer-positive and dextramer-negative fractions. Beyond this particular receptor, the publication reports: A small share of clonotypes occurred in both CD4 and CD8 compartments, likely arising from convergent recombination. Most clones expanded after primary vaccination (about 95% of CD4 and roughly 90% of CD8) were re-detected after the booster, suggesting that broad memory maintenance occurred. Because only a couple of donors were included in the study, the extent to which the findings can be generalized is limited. Computational filtering was needed because FACS-sorted repertoires could contain abundant contaminating clonotypes from the bulk population. Compared with the primary T-cell response, the secondary T-cell response was faster but weaker, reaching its peak on day 5 rather than on day 15.

Synthesis of TCR cDNA relied on 5'RACE template switching, a step that introduced a universal primer site along with unique molecular identifiers. Priming of cDNA synthesis was performed from both the TCR alpha and TCR beta constant segments. Library amplification used two PCR steps, and the second PCR step added sample barcodes and sequencing adapters. Sequencing of the libraries was done on either Illumina HiSeq 2500 (2x100 bp) or NovaSeq (2x150 bp). On the authors' methods: Demultiplexing of reads and collapsing into UMI consensus sequences were performed with MIGEC, and V(D)J alignment was carried out with MiXCR. Using edgeR on replicate PBMC samples, clonotypes were called vaccine-responding if FDR was below 0.01 and the log2 fold change was above 5 up to day 15. Each bulk clonotype received a CD4 or CD8 identity based on whether the sequenced CD4 or CD8 repertoire contained that clonotype at higher abundance. TCRdb took the public reads, trimmed them with fastp at Q25, ran MiXCR for clone calling and kept in-frame beta chains. Every CDR3 protein is listed once, alongside the most common genes and DNA of its rows. TCRdb's processing, not the authors', yielded these V and J calls. The sample table holds hundreds of thousands of distinct CDR3 sequences, of which 8% to 10% were seen once. The ten largest clones represent roughly 18% of the sample.

Inclusive of the bounding cysteine and phenylalanine, the CDR3 is 13 residues long. Kept here is only the CDR3 DNA, which spans 39 bases and is read in frame from base 1. CDR1 and CDR2 were assigned from the germline V gene as SGHTA and FQGTGA. The table lists this clonotype with many counts. Its antigen is not yet known. One end of the junction does not line up with germline, which may come from a read error. The source of this sequence is a man in his late teens or twenties who received the YFV17D yellow fever vaccine. Material: PBMCs, obtained on the day of the first yellow fever vaccination. The V and J genes are TRBV7-3 and TRBJ1-2; no D gene is confidently identified. The DNA sequence follows: TGTGCCAGCAGCTTAAGCCCCTCCCGTACCCTTAACTTC. This codes for CASSLSPSRTLNF.